This record covers a single T cell receptor beta chain. What it binds is not known. These data come from a study of T cell repertoires in cytomegalovirus infection. Study findings and constraints: CMV carriers having the relevant HLA were flagged by cumulative public TCR beta family frequency.

One entry per CDR3 protein, called by TCRdb with MiXCR from the reads. Altogether some 590,000 distinct CDR3 sequences are present, 35% to 50% being singletons, with the ten largest covering 48%. Per germline, CDR1 MNHEY and CDR2 SVGEGT. The CDR3 extends over 13 amino acids. With 6 bases removed from V and 2 bases from J, the gap between germline ends came to 8 bases. The gene calls are TRBV6-2 or TRBV6-3 and TRBJ1-5; no reliable D call. The sequenced sample was cultured PBMCs, obtained from culture after CMV antigen stimulation. The receptor was isolated from a human donor in good health (CMV status not recorded). Some clones in this sample may be carry-over from other donors' samples. The CDR3 coding sequence is TGTGCCAGCAGGATGGGAGGCAATCAGCCCCAGCATTTT. It specifies CASRMGGNQPQHF.